The rows below give T cell receptor beta chains drawn from one sample of a study of T cell responses to AZD1222 COVID-19 vaccine. Libraries were prepared by immunoSEQ multiplex PCR; TCRdb keeps only in-frame clonotypes and omits some of them. The profile shows around 140,000 clones, approximately 91% of them singletons. Specimen: peripheral blood, collected 28 days after the second AZD1222 dose. Receptor source: an adult who received the AZD1222 COVID-19 vaccine. CDR3s include the opening cysteine and the closing phenylalanine or tryptophan. Each record gives: clone size, V gene, J gene, D gene, CDR3 DNA, CDR3 protein. A D gene is named only where the DNA matches it firmly. Clone size is not always given. Where it is, it says once, few, many or a class for expanded clones.

abundance: .
v_gene: TRBV5-1
j_gene: TRBJ2-3
d_gene: TRBD1
CDR3nt: TGCGCCAGCAGCCCAGGGACAGCCACAGATACGCAGTATTTT
CDR3aa: CASSPGTATDTQYF

abundance: .
v_gene: TRBV7-6
j_gene: TRBJ1-1
d_gene: .
CDR3nt: TGTGCCAGCAGCACACCATCTTTGAACACTGAAGCTTTCTTT
CDR3aa: CASSTPSLNTEAFF

abundance: .
v_gene: TRBV7-8
j_gene: TRBJ1-2
d_gene: .
CDR3nt: TGTGCCAGCAGCCCACCCTTGACGCGTAACTATGGCTACACCTTC
CDR3aa: CASSPPLTRNYGYTF

abundance: .
v_gene: TRBV12-3/TRBV12-4
j_gene: TRBJ2-1
d_gene: TRBD2
CDR3nt: TGTGCCAGCAGCTCCGGGACTAGAAAGTTCTTC
CDR3aa: CASSSGTRKFF

abundance: .
v_gene: TRBV29-1
j_gene: TRBJ1-2
d_gene: .
CDR3nt: TGCAGCGTCGCGACAGTGTCTAACTATGGCTACACCTTC
CDR3aa: CSVATVSNYGYTF

abundance: few
v_gene: TRBV2
j_gene: TRBJ1-1
d_gene: .
CDR3nt: TGTGCCAGCAGTGAATGGGGTCAAGACACTGAAGCTTTCTTT
CDR3aa: CASSEWGQDTEAFF

abundance: .
v_gene: TRBV7-2
j_gene: TRBJ2-3
d_gene: .
CDR3nt: TGTGCCAGCAGCTCAAAAGGACTAGATGGGGGCAGCACAGATACGCAGTATTTT
CDR3aa: CASSSKGLDGGSTDTQYF

abundance: .
v_gene: TRBV3-1/TRBV3-2
j_gene: TRBJ2-7
d_gene: TRBD1
CDR3nt: TGTGCCAGCAGCCAGTGGCAGGGGGTCAACGAGCAGTACTTC
CDR3aa: CASSQWQGVNEQYF

abundance: .
v_gene: TRBV11-2
j_gene: TRBJ2-7
d_gene: TRBD2
CDR3nt: TGTGCCAGCAGCTTAGCTAGCGGGGGCACCTACGAGCAGTACTTC
CDR3aa: CASSLASGGTYEQYF

abundance: once
v_gene: TRBV19
j_gene: TRBJ1-1
d_gene: .
CDR3nt: TGTGCCAGTAGTATAGGGCTGTACACTGAAGCTTTCTTT
CDR3aa: CASSIGLYTEAFF

abundance: .
v_gene: TRBV19
j_gene: TRBJ1-1
d_gene: .
CDR3nt: TGTGCCAGTTCCTCAGGAGAAGGATTGAACACTGAAGCTTTCTTT
CDR3aa: CASSSGEGLNTEAFF

abundance: few
v_gene: TRBV4-3
j_gene: TRBJ2-2
d_gene: TRBD2
CDR3nt: TGCGCCAGCAGCCAAGACGTAGCGGGAGGGCCGGTCACCGGGGAGCTGTTTTTT
CDR3aa: CASSQDVAGGPVTGELFF

abundance: .
v_gene: TRBV11-3
j_gene: TRBJ1-4
d_gene: .
CDR3nt: TGTGCCAGCAGCTCTTCGGACAGTGCAACTAATGAAAAACTGTTTTTT
CDR3aa: CASSSSDSATNEKLFF

abundance: .
v_gene: TRBV11-3
j_gene: TRBJ2-7
d_gene: TRBD1
CDR3nt: TGTGCCAGCAGCTCTAGGCAGGGGGCTGGGGAGCAGTACTTC
CDR3aa: CASSSRQGAGEQYF

abundance: few
v_gene: TRBV15
j_gene: TRBJ1-3
d_gene: TRBD1
CDR3nt: TGTGCCACCAGCAGGGACAGGGGGCCGACTGGAAACACCATATATTTT
CDR3aa: CATSRDRGPTGNTIYF

abundance: .
v_gene: TRBV4-3
j_gene: TRBJ2-7
d_gene: .
CDR3nt: TGCGCCAGCAGCCAAGACCGACTACGGCAGCAGTACTTC
CDR3aa: CASSQDRLRQQYF

abundance: .
v_gene: TRBV14
j_gene: TRBJ1-2
d_gene: .
CDR3nt: TGTGCCAGCAGCCAAGAGGCCAGTCATTCTTATGGCTACACCTTC
CDR3aa: CASSQEASHSYGYTF